Listed below are T cell receptor beta chains from one sample, sequenced in a study of T cells in Graves' hyperthyroidism and ophthalmopathy. MiXCR was run by TCRdb on the multiplex PCR reads, yielding one entry per CDR3 protein. Of around 760,000 distinct CDR3 sequences in the sample, about 35% were seen once. The sample was blood. The origin of the receptors is a middle-aged woman with Graves' hyperthyroidism. CDR3s include the opening cysteine and the closing phenylalanine or tryptophan. D genes are given only for firm matches. Size tells how often a clone was seen (once, few, many) or the class of an expanded clone, and some rows leave it out.

D gene,J gene,V gene,clone size,CDR3 DNA,CDR3 protein
.,TRBJ2-2,TRBV7-2,few,TGTGCCAGCAGCCTAGAGGGCCGGTACACCGGGGAGCTGTTTTTT,CASSLEGRYTGELFF
TRBD1,TRBJ1-3,TRBV4-3,.,TGCGCCAGCAGCCAAGAGGGGGACAGCTCTGGAAACACCATATATTTT,CASSQEGDSSGNTIYF
TRBD1,TRBJ1-2,TRBV7-9,many,TGTGCCAGCAGCTTAGGGGACAGATACTATGGCTACACCTTC,CASSLGDRYYGYTF
TRBD1,TRBJ1-1,TRBV7-2,few,TGTGCCAGCAGCTCACAACCTACAGGGGTGAACACTGAAGCTTTCTTT,CASSSQPTGVNTEAFF
.,TRBJ2-1,TRBV20-1,many,TGCAGTGCTAGTACCAGTGGGGGGACCAGCAATGAGCAGTTCTTC,CSASTSGGTSNEQFF
.,TRBJ1-1,TRBV6-1,few,TGTGCCAGCAGTTACTCGGGAGAGGGCGACACTGAAGCTTTCTTT,CASSYSGEGDTEAFF
TRBD1,TRBJ2-7,TRBV20-1,many,TGCAGTGCCCAGAGGGGACAGGGCGAGCAGTACTTC,CSAQRGQGEQYF
.,TRBJ2-7,TRBV7-2,few,TGTGCCAGCAGCTTTTCTGTTGGGGCCGGGCAACGCTACGAGCAGTACTTC,CASSFSVGAGQRYEQYF
TRBD1,TRBJ1-5,TRBV7-6,.,TGTGCCAGCAGCCCCTTTGGGGACAGGGACCAGCCCCAGCATTTT,CASSPFGDRDQPQHF
TRBD1,TRBJ2-5,TRBV12-3/TRBV12-4,many,TGTGCCAGCAGGGACAGGGGCAGGGAGACCCAGTACTTC,CASRDRGRETQYF
.,TRBJ2-7,TRBV7-9,.,TGCGCCAGCAGCCGCCGGGGGGCAGCCACCTACGAGCAGTACTTC,CASSRRGAATYEQYF
.,TRBJ1-4,TRBV6-4,.,TGTGCCAGCAGCACAACTAATGAAAAACTGTTTTTT,CASSTTNEKLFF
.,TRBJ1-1,TRBV29-1,many,TGCAGCGCAAGTTGGGACGGAACTGAAGCTTTCTTT,CSASWDGTEAFF
.,TRBJ1-5,TRBV20-1,few,TGCAGTGCTAGAGATAAGGACCGTCGGAATCAGCCCCAGCATTTT,CSARDKDRRNQPQHF
.,TRBJ1-4,TRBV20-1,.,TGCAGTGCTGGAGTAGGGGTGGGCAGAGAAAAACTGTTTTTT,CSAGVGVGREKLFF
.,TRBJ2-7,TRBV12-3/TRBV12-4,.,TGTGCCAGCAGTTACTCGATAATTGAGGGAACCTACGAGCAGTACTTC,CASSYSIIEGTYEQYF
TRBD1,TRBJ2-7,TRBV6-5,few,TGTGCCAGCAGGGGATCCGGGACAGCAGCCTACGAGCAGTACTTC,CASRGSGTAAYEQYF
.,TRBJ1-1,TRBV5-1,few,TGCGCCAGCAGCTTGGAACCGGGGAGTGATGAAGCTTTCTTT,CASSLEPGSDEAFF
.,TRBJ2-7,TRBV11-2,few,TGTGCCAGCAGTTCCTGGGGGTCCGAGCAGTACTTC,CASSSWGSEQYF
.,TRBJ1-2,TRBV20-1,.,TGCAGTGCTAAGAAGGGGGGCGACACCTTC,CSAKKGGDTF
.,TRBJ2-7,TRBV19,many,TGTGCCAGCGAGGGAGATCTTCGGGGCGAGCAGTACTTC,CASEGDLRGEQYF
TRBD2,TRBJ2-3,TRBV2,.,TGTGCCAGCAGTGTGGGGACTAGCGTAGGAGCAGATACGCAGTATTTT,CASSVGTSVGADTQYF
TRBD1,TRBJ1-1,TRBV29-1,few,TGCAGCGCAACCCCCGGGACAGGGGACACTGAAGCTTTCTTT,CSATPGTGDTEAFF
.,TRBJ1-1,TRBV7-7,many,TGTGCTAGCAGCCCGGGGGGCAGAACTGAAGCTTTCTTT,CASSPGGRTEAFF
.,TRBJ1-1,TRBV6-2/TRBV6-3,.,TGTGCCAGCAGTCTTACAGCGAACACTGTAGCTTTCTTT,CASSLTANTVAFF
.,TRBJ1-5,TRBV25-1,.,TGTGCCAGCAGTGCGGGCCCCGTGGAGTCGGGCAATCAGCCCCAGCATTTT,CASSAGPVESGNQPQHF
.,TRBJ1-1,TRBV6-5,many,TGTGCCAGCAGTTACTCAGGCAGGAACACTGAAGCTTTCTTT,CASSYSGRNTEAFF
.,TRBJ2-7,TRBV6-5,.,TGTGCCAGCAGTTCGGGGGCAAACTACTACGCGGAGCAGTACTTC,CASSSGANYYAEQYF
.,TRBJ1-6,TRBV4-1,few,TGCGCCAGCAGTCCCGGGATCCCTCGCCTGTCACCCCTCCACTTT,CASSPGIPRLSPLHF
TRBD1,TRBJ1-4,TRBV29-1,many,TGCAGCGCCGGTTCAGGGGGAGGTGAAAAACTGTTTTTT,CSAGSGGGEKLFF
TRBD1,TRBJ2-5,TRBV7-2,.,TGTGCCAGCAGCATCAGGGGGACCCTAGAGACCCAGTACTTC,CASSIRGTLETQYF
TRBD1,TRBJ1-2,TRBV19,many,TGTGCCAGTAGTATAGCCGGGGAAGACAGGGCAAATGGCTACACCTTC,CASSIAGEDRANGYTF
.,TRBJ1-1,TRBV7-9,few,TGTGCCAGCAGCTTGATCGGGGCCAGCGATCATGTGAACACTGAAGCTTTCTTT,CASSLIGASDHVNTEAFF
.,TRBJ2-7,TRBV20-1,.,TGCAGTGCTAGAGCGGGGGACGATGGCTACGAGCAGTACTTC,CSARAGDDGYEQYF
.,TRBJ1-2,TRBV5-6,.,TGTGCCAGCAGCTTGGGAAGGGCCCTTAACTATGGCTACACCTTC,CASSLGRALNYGYTF
.,TRBJ1-2,TRBV7-6,many,TGTGCCAGCAGCCCGGGGCGCGGTTTCTCGGGCTATGGCTACACCTTC,CASSPGRGFSGYGYTF
TRBD1,TRBJ2-7,TRBV5-1,few,TGCGCCAGTTCGACAGGGGTTAACTACGAGCAGTACTTC,CASSTGVNYEQYF
TRBD2,TRBJ2-5,TRBV7-9,.,TGTGCCAGCAGCCCCAGGGGACTAGCGGGAGAGGTGACCCAGTACTTC,CASSPRGLAGEVTQYF
TRBD2,TRBJ2-2,TRBV29-1,many,TGCAGCGTAGCTCCGGGACTAGTCGTCGGGGAGCTGTTTTTT,CSVAPGLVVGELFF
.,TRBJ1-5,TRBV7-8,.,TGTGCCAGCAGTTCAGAGGGCTTCCCTTCGGCCCAGCATTTT,CASSSEGFPSAQHF
.,TRBJ2-7,TRBV2,.,TGTGCCAGCAGCCAAGGCCGGGGCGAGCAGTACTTC,CASSQGRGEQYF
.,TRBJ1-1,TRBV4-1,.,TGCGCCAGCAGATCAGGGTGGAGCACTGAAGCTTTCTTT,CASRSGWSTEAFF
.,TRBJ1-1,TRBV5-8,.,TGTGCCAGCAGACTGCCCTCATGGGGAGCTTTCTTT,CASRLPSWGAFF
.,TRBJ2-1,TRBV7-2,.,TGTGCCAGCAGCCGGACGTACAATGAGCAGTTCTTC,CASSRTYNEQFF
.,TRBJ2-7,TRBV7-8,.,TGTGCCAGCAGCTTAGCAAGGTCCAGCCTCCCGTTCGAGCAGTACTTC,CASSLARSSLPFEQYF
.,TRBJ2-5,TRBV11-1,.,TGTGCCAGCAGGTCCCAGGTTGGGGCAACATTTGTACAAGAGACCCAGTACTTC,CASRSQVGATFVQETQYF
.,TRBJ1-2,TRBV3-1,.,TGTGCCAGCAGCCAAGGATCGCAAGAGGGTCGGGGCTACACCTTC,CASSQGSQEGRGYTF
.,TRBJ1-2,TRBV2,many,TGTGCCAGCAGTCCCGGGACTGGAGGGAATGGCTACACCTTC,CASSPGTGGNGYTF
.,TRBJ1-2,TRBV25-1,.,TGTGCCAGCAGTAGGGCAGGGCGATCCTCCTATGGCTACACCTTC,CASSRAGRSSYGYTF
.,TRBJ1-2,TRBV7-2,.,TGTGCCTGGATTTCCCGCAGAAGGAGCTATGGCCACACCTTC,CAWISRRRSYGHTF
.,TRBJ1-4,TRBV20-1,.,TGCAGTGCTAGCGATCCGACCTCCGGGGGGAGGGATGAAAAACTGTTTTTT,CSASDPTSGGRDEKLFF
.,TRBJ2-2,TRBV7-9,.,TGTGCCAGCTGGGCCCAAACCGGGGAGCTGTTTTTT,CASWAQTGELFF
.,TRBJ1-1,TRBV10-2,.,TGTGCCAGCTCATCAGACCTTAGGGGCGATGCTTTCTTT,CASSSDLRGDAFF
.,TRBJ1-4,TRBV4-3,.,TGCGCCAGCAGCCAATCAGGGACACGGGGAGAAAAACTGTTTTTT,CASSQSGTRGEKLFF
.,TRBJ1-5,TRBV19,many,TGTGCCACCGCAGGGCTTCTTCAGCCCCAGCATTTT,CATAGLLQPQHF
.,TRBJ1-6,TRBV12-3/TRBV12-4,.,TGTGCCAGCAGTTGGCGCCGCAGGGGAGAGTCACCCCTCCACTTT,CASSWRRRGESPLHF
.,TRBJ2-6,TRBV19,.,TGTGCCAGTGGTATAGGCCTACGCGGTTCCGGGGCCAACGTCCTGACTTTC,CASGIGLRGSGANVLTF
.,TRBJ2-7,TRBV20-1,.,TGCAGTGCTCCCCCCGGGGGAGCCGAAAACGAGCAGTACTTC,CSAPPGGAENEQYF
TRBD1,TRBJ1-1,TRBV2,few,TGTGCCACCAGTGATTCAGGGGGGTCTGAAGCTTTCTTT,CATSDSGGSEAFF